A selection of T cell receptor beta chains follows, all from one sample in a study of regulatory T cells in long-lasting Graves disease. MiXCR, applied by TCRdb to the multiplex PCR reads, yields one record per CDR3 protein. The profile covers hundreds of thousands of distinct CDR3 sequences, with around 15% appearing a single time and 22% taken by the ten largest. The source was peripheral blood mononuclear cells (PBMCs), collected at new diagnosis, from a patient treated with antithyroid drugs. The origin of the receptors is a female donor with Graves disease. Each CDR3 is given with its conserved first and last residue. A D gene is named only where the DNA matches it firmly. A clone size is listed for some rows: how often the clone was seen (once, few, many), or a class if it is expanded.

clone_size j_call v_call d_call cdr3_aa cdr3_nt
many TRBJ2-3 TRBV4-2 NA CASSQDEGFLTDTQYF TGTGCCAGCAGCCAAGATGAGGGTTTCTTGACAGATACGCAGTATTTT
many TRBJ1-1 TRBV6-1 NA CASREEGTSTEAFF TGTGCCAGCAGAGAGGAGGGGACGAGCACTGAAGCTTTCTTT
NA TRBJ2-1 TRBV10-2 TRBD1 CASSEPRDRTYNEQFF TGCGCCAGCAGTGAACCTCGGGACAGGACCTACAATGAGCAGTTCTTC
many TRBJ2-7 TRBV6-5 TRBD1 CASSYSTQGAYEQYF TGTGCCAGCAGTTACTCGACACAGGGGGCTTACGAGCAGTACTTC
many TRBJ1-2 TRBV5-1 NA CASSLEGAGVGYTF TGCGCCAGCAGCTTGGAAGGGGCAGGTGTTGGCTACACCTTC
many TRBJ2-3 TRBV7-3 TRBD1 CASSDLTGATDTQYF TGTGCCAGCAGCGACCTGACAGGGGCCACAGATACGCAGTATTTT
many TRBJ2-5 TRBV6-1 NA CASSRGAPGTQYF TGTGCCAGCAGCCGGGGGGCACCGGGGACCCAGTACTTC
many TRBJ1-1 TRBV5-1 NA CASSSLGQLNTEAFF TGCGCCAGCAGTTCACTCGGGCAGCTGAACACTGAAGCTTTCTTT
few TRBJ1-5 TRBV6-1 NA CASSEALRYNQPQHF TGTGCCAGCAGTGAAGCGCTCAGATACAATCAGCCCCAGCATTTT
NA TRBJ1-6 TRBV28 NA CASSLGSGSPLHF TGTGCCAGCAGTTTAGGATCTGGCTCACCCCTCCACTTT
many TRBJ1-1 TRBV6-2/TRBV6-3 TRBD1 CASSYSSPPGQGAVDTEAFF TGTGCCAGCAGTTACTCGTCCCCTCCCGGACAGGGGGCGGTTGACACTGAAGCTTTCTTT
many TRBJ2-1 TRBV29-1 NA CSVGTANNEQFF TGCAGCGTTGGGACGGCCAACAATGAGCAGTTCTTC
many TRBJ2-1 TRBV29-1 NA CSVVLEIVVGGNEQFF TGCAGCGTTGTTCTCGAGATCGTGGTAGGAGGGAATGAGCAGTTCTTC
many TRBJ2-1 TRBV4-1 NA CASSPLLFDNEQFF TGCGCCAGCAGCCCTCTACTATTCGACAATGAGCAGTTCTTC
many TRBJ1-3 TRBV7-2 NA CASSFDTEAGNTIYF TGTGCCAGCAGCTTCGATACAGAGGCTGGAAACACCATATATTTT